Listed below are T cell receptor beta chains from one sample, sequenced in a study of blood T cell repertoires in COVID-19. Using immunoSEQ multiplex PCR, the repertoire was profiled, and TCRdb retains in-frame clones only, with some absent. This sample carries 250,000 to 350,000 clones, approximately 88% of them seen once, and the ten largest clones take around 1.6%. Sequences were obtained from peripheral blood. These receptors all stem from a human donor with COVID-19, enrolled during active disease. The donor label of this sample is uncertain. Each CDR3 is given with its conserved first and last residue. The order of the fields is D gene, clone size, J gene, V gene, CDR3 DNA, CDR3 protein. A D gene is named only where the DNA matches it firmly. Only part of the rows carry a size: once, few, many, or a class if the clone is expanded.

d_call: TRBD1
clone_size: NA
j_call: TRBJ2-2
v_call: TRBV5-5
cdr3_nt: TGTGCCAGCAGCCCAGGGGGCACCGGGGAGCTGTTTTTT
cdr3_aa: CASSPGGTGELFF

d_call: NA
clone_size: NA
j_call: TRBJ2-1
v_call: TRBV19
cdr3_nt: TGTGCCAGTAGTCCCCCGTTGGGCCCATCCTACAATGAGCAGTTCTTC
cdr3_aa: CASSPPLGPSYNEQFF

d_call: NA
clone_size: NA
j_call: TRBJ1-1
v_call: TRBV19
cdr3_nt: TGTGCCAGTAGTCACCAGGGGCAGACGGCTGAAGCTTTCTTT
cdr3_aa: CASSHQGQTAEAFF

d_call: NA
clone_size: NA
j_call: TRBJ2-3
v_call: TRBV7-3
cdr3_nt: TGTGCCAGCAGCCCAGGGTTATTAAGCACAGATACGCAGTATTTT
cdr3_aa: CASSPGLLSTDTQYF

d_call: TRBD2
clone_size: NA
j_call: TRBJ2-3
v_call: TRBV5-4
cdr3_nt: TGTGCCAGCAGCAGAAGACTAGCGGGACGGACAGATACGCAGTATTTT
cdr3_aa: CASSRRLAGRTDTQYF

d_call: TRBD1
clone_size: NA
j_call: TRBJ1-1
v_call: TRBV4-1
cdr3_nt: TGCGCCAGCAGCCCCCGGGACAGGGGCACTGAAGCTTTCTTT
cdr3_aa: CASSPRDRGTEAFF

d_call: TRBD2
clone_size: NA
j_call: TRBJ2-1
v_call: TRBV10-3
cdr3_nt: TGTGCCATCAGTGAGCCGGGACTAGCGGGAGGGAGCAATGAGCAGTTCTTC
cdr3_aa: CAISEPGLAGGSNEQFF

d_call: NA
clone_size: NA
j_call: TRBJ2-7
v_call: TRBV28
cdr3_nt: TGTGCCAGCAGTTTGAGGTTAGGTTGGTCCTACGAGCAGTACTTC
cdr3_aa: CASSLRLGWSYEQYF

d_call: TRBD1
clone_size: NA
j_call: TRBJ1-1
v_call: TRBV19
cdr3_nt: TGTGCCAGTCGGACAGGGGGCGATGTAACTGAAGCTTTCTTT
cdr3_aa: CASRTGGDVTEAFF

d_call: TRBD1
clone_size: NA
j_call: TRBJ2-7
v_call: TRBV6-6
cdr3_nt: TGTGCCAGCAGTCCCCGGACAGGGGGCGCTTACGAGCAGTACTTC
cdr3_aa: CASSPRTGGAYEQYF

d_call: NA
clone_size: NA
j_call: TRBJ2-5
v_call: TRBV11-3
cdr3_nt: TGTGCCAGCAGCTTAGCAAGCGGGACCCAGTACTTC
cdr3_aa: CASSLASGTQYF

d_call: NA
clone_size: NA
j_call: TRBJ1-4
v_call: TRBV4-1
cdr3_nt: TGCGCCAGCAGCCGAAGCCGCGGGGTAACTAATGAAAAACTGTTTTTT
cdr3_aa: CASSRSRGVTNEKLFF

d_call: NA
clone_size: NA
j_call: TRBJ2-2
v_call: TRBV27
cdr3_nt: TGTGCCAGCAGTTTGGGGCAGAACACCGGGGAGCTGTTTTTT
cdr3_aa: CASSLGQNTGELFF

d_call: TRBD2
clone_size: NA
j_call: TRBJ2-7
v_call: TRBV28
cdr3_nt: TGTGCCAGCAGTGACACCCCTAGCGGGAGAAGCTACGAGCAGTACTTC
cdr3_aa: CASSDTPSGRSYEQYF

d_call: NA
clone_size: NA
j_call: TRBJ1-3
v_call: TRBV12-3/TRBV12-4
cdr3_nt: TGTGCCAGCAGCCAAGCGGGGGCTACCATATATTTT
cdr3_aa: CASSQAGATIYF

d_call: TRBD2
clone_size: NA
j_call: TRBJ2-1
v_call: TRBV7-2
cdr3_nt: TGTGCCAGCAGCTTTGGGGCTAGCGGGATCAATGAGCAGTTCTTC
cdr3_aa: CASSFGASGINEQFF

d_call: TRBD1
clone_size: NA
j_call: TRBJ1-6
v_call: TRBV28
cdr3_nt: TGTGCCAGCAGTGCATCAGGGGGGCGGGCTAATTCACCCCTCCACTTT
cdr3_aa: CASSASGGRANSPLHF

d_call: TRBD1
clone_size: few
j_call: TRBJ1-2
v_call: TRBV28
cdr3_nt: TGTGCCAGCACTTCAGGGGGCAGAGGCTACACCTTC
cdr3_aa: CASTSGGRGYTF

d_call: TRBD2
clone_size: NA
j_call: TRBJ2-1
v_call: TRBV6-4
cdr3_nt: TGTGCCAGCAGTGCACTAGCGGGATCCTACAATGAGCAGTTCTTC
cdr3_aa: CASSALAGSYNEQFF

d_call: NA
clone_size: NA
j_call: TRBJ2-6
v_call: TRBV7-8
cdr3_nt: TGTGCCAGCAGCTCCCAGACAGCTTACTCTGGGGCCAACGTCCTGACTTTC
cdr3_aa: CASSSQTAYSGANVLTF

d_call: TRBD2
clone_size: NA
j_call: TRBJ2-1
v_call: TRBV5-1
cdr3_nt: TGCGCCAGCAGCTTGGGTGCGGGACTAGCGGGAGGCAATGAGCAGTTCTTC
cdr3_aa: CASSLGAGLAGGNEQFF

d_call: NA
clone_size: NA
j_call: TRBJ1-3
v_call: TRBV5-6
cdr3_nt: TGTGCCAGCAGCTTGGCCAGCGTTTATACGGGAAACACCATATATTTT
cdr3_aa: CASSLASVYTGNTIYF

d_call: NA
clone_size: NA
j_call: TRBJ2-1
v_call: TRBV7-3
cdr3_nt: TGTGCCAGCAGCTTTCAGCTCGAGGGTGAGCAGTTCTTC
cdr3_aa: CASSFQLEGEQFF